These 18 T cell receptor beta chains share one sample of origin, sequenced in a study of blood T cells in healthy people across ages. Using a J-beta primer mix together with a sample-barcoded 5' primer, a second PCR was run for roughly 6 to 12 cycles. TCRdb recomputed calls from the 5' RACE reads with MiXCR, one row per CDR3 protein. Among some 370,000 distinct CDR3 sequences listed, about 49% were seen once. Sequencing was performed on blood. These TCRs come from a man aged 60 to 75 in good health.

This clonotype was picked up a small number of times. V is TRBV20-1 and J is TRBJ2-3; TRBD1 is a possible D gene (6 bases). The CDR3 loop spans 16 amino acids. CDR1 and CDR2 from the germline V gene are DFQATT and SNEGSKA (reference sequence). Between the trimmed V and J ends, which lost 3 bases and 10 bases, there was a span of 26 bases. As DNA, the CDR3 is TGCAGTGCTAGGAAACCGGGACAAGCTCCCTACGACTCGCAGTATTTT. Translated, it gives CSARKPGQAPYDSQYF.

The V call is TRBV4-3, the J call TRBJ2-7; D is tentatively TRBD1 or TRBD2 (6 bases each). CDR3 length: 18 residues. Germline assignment: CDR1 LGHNA and CDR2 YSLEER. V dropped 1 base and J dropped 3 bases, with 22 bases sitting between them. CDR3 DNA: TGCGCCAGCAGCCAAGCGGCAGGGGCGGAGGGTGTATACTACGAGCAGTACTTC. It translates to CASSQAAGAEGVYYEQYF.

The rearrangement links TRBV2 to TRBJ2-7, with unresolved D. This CDR3 has 15 amino acids. V lost 2 bases and J lost 2, with 13 bases in between. Germline values: CDR1 SNHLY, CDR2 FYNNEI. The CDR3 bases are TGTGCCAGCAGTGAACGACGGGTCCTTGCCTACGAGCAGTACTTC. Its translation is CASSERRVLAYEQYF. Filled out from reference TRBV2 and TRBJ2-7, the complete variable domain reads EPEVTQTPSHQVTQMGQEVILRCVPISNHLYFYWYRQILGQKVEFLVSFYNNEISEKSEIFDDQFSVERPDGSNFTLKIRSTKLEDSAMYFCASSERRVLAYEQYFGPGTRLTVT.

This clonotype was seen a few times. The chain is built from TRBV7-2 and TRBJ2-1; no definite D call. This CDR3 is 12 amino acids long. V was shortened by 8 bases and J by 0 bases, with 5 bases between the two germline ends. Per the germline V gene, CDR1 is SGHTA and CDR2 is FQGNSA. In DNA, the CDR3 is TGTGCCAGCGGTAGCTCCTACAATGAGCAGTTCTTC. Translated: CASGSSYNEQFF.

The V and J genes are TRBV29-1 and TRBJ2-1; 8 nucleotides align to TRBD2. The CDR3 runs 11 residues. The J segment lost 11 bases and the V segment lost 4 bases, leaving 4 bases of the junction unmatched. Germline V lookup: CDR1 SQVTM, CDR2 ANQGSEA. CDR3 loop: CSVGTSQQQFF. CDR3 nucleotide sequence: TGCAGCGTTGGGACTAGCCAGCAGCAGTTCTTC.

The rearrangement links TRBV12-3 or TRBV12-4 to TRBJ1-2; 8 bases map to TRBD1. CDR3 length: 14 amino acids. V lost 6 bases to trimming and J lost 5 bases; unmatched junction nucleotides: 8. CDR3 sequence: CASRLAGGGYGYTF. The CDR3 DNA reads as TGTGCCAGCAGGCTTGCAGGGGGCGGGTATGGCTACACCTTC.

The count of this clonotype is one. The chain combines TRBV20-1 with TRBJ2-1; TRBD2 matches 9 bases. The CDR3 consists of 14 residues. Germline V CDR1 and CDR2: DFQATT, SNEGSKA (reference sequence). The V and J ends lost 6 bases and 9 bases, in that order; junction bases with no gene match: 12. CDR3: CSADPSGKLTEQFF. CDR3 in DNA: TGCAGTGCAGACCCTAGCGGGAAACTGACTGAGCAGTTCTTC.

The V gene is TRBV6-6, the J gene TRBJ2-7; D possibly corresponds to TRBD1 (6 bases). In germline, CDR1 is MNHNY, CDR2 SVGAGI (reference sequence). This CDR3 spans 15 amino acids. Trimming cost V 7 bases and J 0 bases, with 16 bases left between them. CDR3 residues: CASTPHSDSSYEQYF. The CDR3 DNA sequence: TGTGCCAGCACACCCCACTCGGACAGCTCCTACGAGCAGTACTTC.

The chain joins TRBV4-3 to TRBJ1-4; no definite D call. This CDR3 is built from 16 residues. Germline V lookup: CDR1 LGHNA, CDR2 YSLEER. Trimming took off 0 bases at V and 10 bases at J, with 18 bases between the two ends. CDR3 nucleotide sequence: TGCGCCAGCAGCCAAGAACAAGGGTCCCCTTTTAGAAAACTGTTTTTT. It encodes CASSQEQGSPFRKLFF.

This rearrangement joins TRBV7-2 to TRBJ2-7, with D possibly TRBD2 on 6 matching bases. The CDR3 contains 12 residues. Germline V gene lookup returns CDR1 SGHTA and CDR2 FQGNSA. V dropped 5 bases and J dropped 7 bases, with 12 bases sitting between them. CDR3 loop: CASSRMRDEQYF. The DNA of the CDR3 is TGTGCCAGCAGCCGCATGCGGGATGAGCAGTACTTC.

This clonotype came up many times. The CDR3 spells CASSPTIGSYNEQFF. The CDR3 nucleotides are TGTGCCAGCAGCCCCACGATAGGGTCCTACAATGAGCAGTTCTTC. The chain recombines TRBV11-2 with TRBJ2-1; D is unresolved. Trimming took off 5 bases at V and 1 base at J, with 12 bases between the two ends. Germline CDR1 and CDR2: SGHAT and FQNNGV. CDR3 length equals 15 residues.

This clonotype was observed many times. The V call is TRBV10-3, the J call TRBJ2-5; possible D gene TRBD2, 6 bases. V dropped 4 bases and J dropped 4 bases, with 10 bases sitting between them. Germline CDR1 and CDR2: ENHRY and SYGVKD. CDR3 size: 13 residues. This chain's CDR3 is CAISGPGAETQYF. The DNA for the CDR3 is TGTGCCATCAGTGGTCCGGGAGCAGAGACCCAGTACTTC.

The chain has TRBV7-2 and TRBJ2-1, with D possibly TRBD2 on 6 matching bases. Trimming left V 9 bases short and J 6 bases short, with 18 bases between. CDR1 and CDR2 (germline): SGHTA, FQGNSA. The CDR3 spans 14 residues. The CDR3 DNA sequence: TGTACCAGTCAAGGACGGGACTTATCCAATGAGCAGTTCTTC. Its protein product is CTSQGRDLSNEQFF.

This clonotype was seen only a few times. The chain recombines TRBV6-2 or TRBV6-3 with TRBJ2-3; 7 bases are shared with TRBD2. Trimming removed 6 bases from V and 2 bases from J; junction bases left unmatched: 5. CDR1 and CDR2 (germline): MNHEY, SVGEGT. The CDR3 is made up of 14 amino acids. CDR3 in DNA: TGTGCCAGCAGCCAGCGGGATGACACAGATACGCAGTATTTT. Translation gives CASSQRDDTDTQYF.

This clonotype was seen a few times. The V and J genes are TRBV29-1 and TRBJ2-1; 7 bases agree with TRBD1. J lost 7 bases, V lost 5 bases, and 5 bases had no gene match. Germline loops: CDR1 SQVTM, CDR2 ANQGSEA. The CDR3 contains 12 residues. The CDR3 reads CSVRQGVNEQFF. In DNA form, the CDR3 reads TGCAGCGTTCGACAGGGTGTGAATGAGCAGTTCTTC.

V and J are TRBV29-1 and TRBJ2-1; the match to TRBD1 covers 7 bases. The CDR3 runs to 12 residues. Germline assignment: CDR1 SQVTM and CDR2 ANQGSEA. V lost 0 bases, J lost 15 bases, and 8 bases stayed unmatched. In nucleotides, the CDR3 is TGCAGCGTTGAAGAAGGGGCAGGGGGTGGGTTCTTC. As protein: CSVEEGAGGGFF.

V usage is TRBV29-1 and J usage is TRBJ1-1; 8 nucleotides align to TRBD1. The CDR3 contains 12 residues. Germline V lookup: CDR1 SQVTM, CDR2 ANQGSEA. The junction had 8 bases not matched to a gene; V was cut back by 4 bases and J by 10 bases. This CDR3 reads CSVAQGAQGAFF. CDR3 sequence (DNA): TGCAGCGTTGCCCAGGGGGCTCAAGGAGCTTTCTTT.

This clonotype turned up a few times. The rearrangement links TRBV6-2 or TRBV6-3 to TRBJ2-7; possible D gene TRBD2, 6 bases. Germline V gene sequence: CDR1 MNHEY, CDR2 SVGEGT. This CDR3 is 14 amino acids long. The V and J ends lost 5 bases and 4 bases respectively, with 15 bases between them. The CDR3 DNA follows: TGTGCCAGCAGTCGACTAGGGACCAATTACGAGCAGTACTTC. This encodes CASSRLGTNYEQYF.